The next 27 T cell receptor beta chains were all read from a single sample in a study of blood T cell repertoires in COVID-19. Measured with immunoSEQ multiplex PCR; TCRdb has only the in-frame clones, and not every one. The sample includes hundreds of thousands of clones, approximately 88% of them seen just once. The sample consisted of peripheral blood. All receptors derive from a man aged 40-49 years with acute or convalescent COVID-19.

V and J are TRBV27 and TRBJ2-2, with 8 nucleotides matching TRBD2. CDR1 and CDR2 from the germline V gene are MNHEY and SMNVEV (reference sequence). This CDR3 has 14 residues. J gave up 5 bases and V 8 bases, and 7 bases lay outside the gene matches. CDR3 bases: TGTGCCAGCCTTGGACTAGCATCAACCGGGGAGCTGTTTTTT. It encodes CASLGLASTGELFF.

This clone has a single count. The V gene is TRBV19, the J gene TRBJ1-2; no reliable D call. The V gene's germline CDR1 is LNHDA and CDR2 SQIVND (reference sequence). The CDR3 length is 14 residues. The V gene lost 3 bases and the J gene lost 2 bases, with 10 bases spanning the gap. For the CDR3, the DNA is TGTGCCAGTAGTATTCGGGGATTCAACTATGGCTACACCTTC. Protein: CASSIRGFNYGYTF. Full variable domain (rest looked up from reference TRBV19 and TRBJ1-2): DGGITQSPKYLFRKEGQNVTLSCEQNLNHDAMYWYRQDPGQGLRLIYYSQIVNDFQKGDIAEGYSVSREKKESFPLTVTSAQKNPTAFYLCASSIRGFNYGYTFGSGTRLTVV.

This clone showed up just a few times. The rearrangement uses TRBV2 and TRBJ1-1; 7 nucleotides line up with TRBD1. The V segment lost 5 bases and the J segment 3 bases; nucleotides outside the gene matches: 9. This CDR3 is built from 15 residues. Germline CDR1 is SNHLY and CDR2 is FYNNEI. In nucleotides, the CDR3 is TGTGCCAGCAGTACCGAGGGGGCGTGGTACACTGAAGCTTTCTTT. This translates into CASSTEGAWYTEAFF.

This clone is categorized as medium-sized. The genes are TRBV27 and TRBJ2-7; D ambiguous. The CDR3 contains 12 residues. CDR1 is MNHEY, CDR2 SMNVEV, per germline (reference sequence). The ends were cut back, 9 bases at V and 0 bases at J, with 9 bases in the middle. The CDR3 sequence is CASSGDSYEQYF. For the CDR3, the DNA is TGTGCCAGTTCTGGAGACTCCTACGAGCAGTACTTC.

This clone was seen only once. This chain uses TRBV18 with TRBJ2-1; 8 positions agree with TRBD2. Per germline, CDR1 KGHSH and CDR2 LQKENI. Trimming removed 2 bases from V and 0 bases from J; junction bases left unmatched: 3. The CDR3 is made up of 16 amino acids. CDR3 residues: CASSPRTSLSYNEQFF. Written as DNA, the CDR3 is TGTGCCAGCTCACCAAGGACTAGCCTCTCCTACAATGAGCAGTTCTTC.

The chain employs TRBV30 and TRBJ2-5; a possible D gene is TRBD2 (6 bases). From germline, CDR1 is GTSNPN and CDR2 SVGIG (reference sequence). The CDR3 contains 12 residues. V was cut by 7 bases and J by 5 bases, with 14 bases left in between. Here the CDR3 DNA reads TGTGCCTCCAAGTGGGGAGGTGAGACCCAGTACTTC. As protein: CASKWGGETQYF.

The gene calls are TRBV5-1 and TRBJ1-2; weak D call: TRBD1 (6 bases). With 1 base removed from V and 3 bases from J, the gap between germline ends came to 10 bases. Germline assignment: CDR1 SGHRS and CDR2 YFSETQ. This CDR3 spans 14 amino acids. As DNA, the CDR3 is TGCGCCAGCAGCTTGAGGGGACATGACTATGGCTACACCTTC. Translation: CASSLRGHDYGYTF. Full variable domain (rest looked up from reference TRBV5-1 and TRBJ1-2): KAGVTQTPRYLIKTRGQQVTLSCSPISGHRSVSWYQQTPGQGLQFLFEYFSETQRNKGNFPGRFSGRQFSNSRSEMNVSTLELGDSALYLCASSLRGHDYGYTFGSGTRLTVV.

This clone was recorded only once. V usage is TRBV4-2 and J usage is TRBJ2-7, with 10 bases aligning to TRBD2. CDR1 LGHNA and CDR2 YNFKEQ come from the germline V gene. This CDR3 region has 18 residues. J lost 2 bases, V lost 0 bases, and 10 bases had no gene match. The CDR3 DNA is TGTGCCAGCAGCCAAGAGTCGGGGGTAGCGGGGGGAACCTACGAGCAGTACTTC. Protein product: CASSQESGVAGGTYEQYF.

This rearrangement joins TRBV5-6 to TRBJ2-7, with D unclear. This CDR3 is 14 amino acids long. Germline V gene data show CDR1 as SGHDT and CDR2 as YYEEEE. Trimming took 0 bases from V and 2 from J, leaving 9 bases between them. The CDR3 region has the DNA TGTGCCAGCAGCTTGGTGCGGAACCCCTACGAGCAGTACTTC. Translation: CASSLVRNPYEQYF. The entire variable domain, with the rest obtained from reference TRBV5-6 and TRBJ2-7, is as follows: DAGVTQSPTHLIKTRGQQVTLRCSPKSGHDTVSWYQQALGQGPQFIFQYYEEEERQRGNFPDRFSGHQFPNYSSELNVNALLLGDSALYLCASSLVRNPYEQYFGPGTRLTVT.

The chain couples TRBV19 to TRBJ1-1, with D tentatively TRBD1 (5 bases). The V and J ends lost 7 bases and 0 bases respectively, with 9 bases between them. This CDR3 is 13 amino acids long. Germline V gene lookup returns CDR1 LNHDA and CDR2 SQIVND (reference sequence). The DNA for the CDR3 is TGTGCCAGTATGGGGCTCATGAACACTGAAGCTTTCTTT. It codes for CASMGLMNTEAFF.

The chain recombines TRBV18 with TRBJ2-3, with TRBD1 identical over 11 bases. V lost 3 bases to trimming and J lost 2 bases; unmatched junction nucleotides: 4. The CDR3 has 16 amino acids. Germline lookup yields CDR1 KGHSH and CDR2 LQKENI. The CDR3 DNA sequence: TGTGCCAGCTCACCGAGGACAGGGGGCTTCACAGATACGCAGTATTTT. This gives the protein CASSPRTGGFTDTQYF.

The V call is TRBV19, the J call TRBJ2-1, with 7 bases fitting TRBD2. V lost 5 bases to trimming and J lost 9 bases; unmatched junction nucleotides: 7. Germline V gives CDR1 LNHDA, CDR2 SQIVND (reference sequence). CDR3 length: 13 residues. The CDR3 region is CASSRGSMGEQFF. For the CDR3, the DNA is TGTGCCAGTAGTCGCGGGAGTATGGGTGAGCAGTTCTTC.

This clone was picked up a small number of times. The rearrangement links TRBV12-5 to TRBJ1-1, with 9 bases identical to TRBD1. Germline-derived CDR1 and CDR2 are LGHNT and FRNRAP. The CDR3 extends over 19 amino acids. J lost 7 bases, V lost 0 bases, and 18 bases had no gene match. This chain's CDR3 is CASGLVLERMGQGRNEAFF. CDR3 DNA: TGTGCTAGTGGTTTGGTACTAGAAAGGATGGGACAGGGAAGAAATGAAGCTTTCTTT.

The rearrangement joins TRBV19 to TRBJ2-7; 8 nucleotides align to TRBD1. The V segment lost 3 bases and the J segment 7 bases; nucleotides outside the gene matches: 11. The CDR3 is made up of 15 amino acids. CDR1 is LNHDA, CDR2 SQIVND, per germline (reference sequence). Here the CDR3 DNA reads TGTGCCAGTAGTATCCTCCAGGGGGCAGCGGGTGAGCAGTACTTC. Translated, it gives CASSILQGAAGEQYF.

DNA of the CDR3: TGTGCCAGTAGACCTCGGAGTTACGATGCGCAGTATTTT. Its protein product is CASRPRSYDAQYF. The chain is built from TRBV19 and TRBJ2-3, with no clear D. Trimming removed 6 bases at V and 10 bases at J, with 17 bases between. Germline CDR1 and CDR2: LNHDA and SQIVND (reference sequence). This CDR3 region has 13 residues.

J is TRBJ2-3 and V is TRBV6-5, with D perhaps matching TRBD2 (5 bases). Trimming stripped 6 bases from V and 4 bases from J, with 14 bases between. Looked up from germline, CDR1 is MNHEY and CDR2 is SVGAGI. The CDR3 is made up of 14 amino acids. CDR3: CASRQEGAPDTQYF. CDR3 DNA sequence: TGTGCCAGCAGGCAAGAGGGAGCGCCAGATACGCAGTATTTT.

The chain recombines TRBV18 with TRBJ1-1; D remains unclear. CDR3 size: 16 residues. Germline CDR1 KGHSH, CDR2 LQKENI. V lost 1 base and J lost 0, with 12 bases in between. This chain's CDR3 is CASSPREKPLNTEAFF. The CDR3 DNA reads as TGTGCCAGCTCACCACGTGAGAAGCCGCTGAACACTGAAGCTTTCTTT.

This chain uses TRBV19 with TRBJ2-3; possible D gene TRBD1, 5 bases. The length of the CDR3 is 14 residues. Germline CDR1 reads LNHDA; CDR2 reads SQIVND (reference sequence). V was clipped by 9 bases and J by 4 bases, with 17 bases between them. CDR3 DNA sequence: TGTGCCAGCCAAGTGCAGGGCTGGGCAGATACGCAGTATTTT. Its protein product is CASQVQGWADTQYF.

The V gene is TRBV6-5, the J gene TRBJ1-2, with D uncertain. CDR1 and CDR2 (germline): MNHEY, SVGAGI. The CDR3 is 13 residues long. V dropped 6 bases and J dropped 6 bases, with 14 bases sitting between them. CDR3 sequence reads: CASRSPPRNGYTF. The CDR3 DNA reads TGTGCCAGCAGGTCCCCGCCCAGAAATGGCTACACCTTC.

The chain couples TRBV5-6 to TRBJ2-7; TRBD2 might be the D (6 bases). Germline values: CDR1 SGHDT, CDR2 YYEEEE. Between the trimmed V and J ends, which lost 1 base and 0 bases, there was a span of 8 bases. The CDR3 runs to 14 residues. The CDR3 DNA sequence: TGTGCCAGCAGCTTGATGCGGGACTCCTACGAGCAGTACTTC. Translated: CASSLMRDSYEQYF. The full variable domain, rest sourced from reference TRBV5-6 and TRBJ2-7, is DAGVTQSPTHLIKTRGQQVTLRCSPKSGHDTVSWYQQALGQGPQFIFQYYEEEERQRGNFPDRFSGHQFPNYSSELNVNALLLGDSALYLCASSLMRDSYEQYFGPGTRLTVT.

The gene calls are TRBV6-5 and TRBJ2-7; a possible D gene is TRBD1 (6 bases). The CDR3 has 14 residues. CDR1 is MNHEY and CDR2 is SVGAGI in the germline V gene. The V and J ends lost 7 bases and 4 bases respectively, with 17 bases between them. CDR3 nucleotide sequence: TGTGCCAGCACCCCCAGGATAGGGGGTTACGAGCAGTACTTC. Translated, it gives CASTPRIGGYEQYF.

The chain uses TRBV30 and TRBJ2-1; TRBD1 might be the D (5 bases). V gave up 7 bases and J gave up 7 bases, with 20 bases separating them. The CDR3 is made up of 14 amino acids. Germline CDR1 reads GTSNPN; CDR2 reads SVGIG (reference sequence). CDR3 DNA: TGTGCCTTGCTTTACACACACCAGGGAAATGAGCAGTTCTTC. Amino acids: CALLYTHQGNEQFF.

The chain is built from TRBV7-8 and TRBJ1-5; 7 nucleotides match TRBD1. Germline V gives CDR1 SGHVS, CDR2 FQNEAQ. After removal of 7 bases from V and 4 bases from J, the junction contained 4 bases not matched to a gene. The CDR3 runs to 13 residues. CDR3 sequence reads: CASTGQTNQPQHF. DNA of the CDR3: TGTGCCAGCACGGGACAGACAAATCAGCCCCAGCATTTT. Full variable domain (remainder filled in from reference TRBV7-8 and TRBJ1-5): GAGVSQSPRYKVAKRGQDVALRCDPISGHVSLFWYQQALGQGPEFLTYFQNEAQLDKSGLPSDRFFAERPEGSVSTLKIQRTQQEDSAVYLCASTGQTNQPQHFGDGTRLSIL.

The V gene is TRBV27, the J gene TRBJ2-7; 9 nucleotides match TRBD2. V shed 3 bases, J shed 7 bases, and the junction held 4 bases outside the gene matches. From germline, CDR1 is MNHEY and CDR2 SMNVEV (reference sequence). CDR3 length: 13 amino acids. CDR3 protein: CASSFLAGSEQYF. For the CDR3, the DNA is TGTGCCAGCAGTTTTCTAGCGGGATCTGAGCAGTACTTC.

This chain links TRBV12-2 with TRBJ2-1; TRBD1, the table's D call, lacks a check against the DNA. TRBV12-2 is labeled a pseudogene. This CDR3 has 13 residues. In DNA form, the CDR3 reads TGTGCAAGTCGCTTTGGCTGTTTTGATGAGCAGTTCTTC. Translated: CASRFGCFDEQFF.

This clone occurred a few times. CDR3 sequence: CASSATGPETQYF. The CDR3 region has the DNA TGTGCCAGCTCAGCGACAGGGCCGGAGACCCAGTACTTC. The rearrangement uses TRBV18 and TRBJ2-5; 7 nucleotides align to TRBD1. The CDR3 runs 13 residues. Germline lookup yields CDR1 KGHSH and CDR2 LQKENI. V shed 5 bases and J 5 bases; nucleotides not matched to a gene: 5.

The chain combines TRBV18 with TRBJ2-3; 12 bases match TRBD2. Germline V gene sequence: CDR1 KGHSH, CDR2 LQKENI. The J segment lost 4 bases and the V segment lost 5 bases, leaving 4 bases of the junction unmatched. The CDR3 has 15 amino acids. The DNA of the CDR3 is TGTGCCAGCTCAAGACTAGCGGGAGCTTCAGATACGCAGTATTTT. Protein product: CASSRLAGASDTQYF.